Presented here are 11 T cell receptor beta chains from one specimen sequenced in a study of blood T cell repertoires in COVID-19. The method was immunoSEQ multiplex PCR; TCRdb's version includes in-frame clones alone and lacks a portion of them. The sample carries approximately 31,000 clones, about 90% recorded once. What was sequenced was peripheral blood. The source is a human donor with active COVID-19. The donor label of this sample is uncertain.

J is TRBJ1-2 and V is TRBV19; D may be TRBD1 (5 bases). Trimming removed 2 bases from V and 11 bases from J, with 15 bases in between. The CDR3 spans 13 residues. Per the germline V gene, CDR1 is LNHDA and CDR2 is SQIVND (reference sequence). The CDR3 loop is CASSISAGKSYTF. The DNA of the CDR3 is TGTGCCAGTAGTATATCGGCAGGGAAGAGTTACACCTTC. Full variable domain (missing parts from reference TRBV19 and TRBJ1-2): DGGITQSPKYLFRKEGQNVTLSCEQNLNHDAMYWYRQDPGQGLRLIYYSQIVNDFQKGDIAEGYSVSREKKESFPLTVTSAQKNPTAFYLCASSISAGKSYTFGSGTRLTVV.

The chain uses TRBV25-1 and TRBJ1-2; D is unclear. V lost 5 bases, J lost 2 bases, and 9 bases lay in between. Germline V gene data show CDR1 as MGHDK and CDR2 as SYGVNS. The CDR3 runs to 13 residues. The CDR3 sequence: CASSSPSNYGYTF. Here the CDR3 DNA reads TGTGCCAGCAGTAGCCCCTCGAACTATGGCTACACCTTC.

This chain connects TRBV19 to TRBJ2-1, with TRBD2 matching 7 bases. This CDR3 comprises 15 residues. Germline trimming cut 1 base from V and 3 bases from J; bases unmatched to any gene: 3. Germline V gene sequence: CDR1 LNHDA, CDR2 SQIVND (reference sequence). DNA of the CDR3: TGTGCCAGTAGTATAGCTTCTAGCGGCTACAATGAGCAGTTCTTC. Protein: CASSIASSGYNEQFF.

The J gene is TRBJ1-5, the V gene TRBV19; 10 bases line up with TRBD1. The V gene end was trimmed by 6 bases and the J gene end by 7 bases; junction bases not matched to a gene: 6. Looked up from germline, CDR1 is LNHDA and CDR2 is SQIVND (reference sequence). This CDR3 contains 14 residues. The CDR3 sequence: CASRGTGVGQPQHF. DNA of the CDR3: TGTGCCAGTAGGGGGACAGGGGTGGGCCAGCCCCAGCATTTT.

The J gene is TRBJ2-7, the V gene TRBV27; a weak D match, TRBD2 (7 bases). V was pared by 3 bases and J by 1 base, with 10 bases between. Germline V lookup: CDR1 MNHEY, CDR2 SMNVEV (reference sequence). This CDR3 spans 14 amino acids. The chain's CDR3 is CASSLRGLSYEQYF. The CDR3 coding sequence is TGTGCCAGCAGTTTGCGGGGGCTTTCCTACGAGCAGTACTTC.

The J gene is TRBJ1-4, the V gene TRBV19; D gene ambiguous. The germline CDR1 and CDR2 sequences are LNHDA and SQIVND (reference sequence). Trimming cost V 1 base and J 5 bases, with 11 bases left between them. The CDR3 is 15 amino acids. This CDR3 is CASSIARGRNEKLFF. The CDR3 nucleotides read TGTGCCAGTAGTATAGCTAGAGGGAGGAATGAAAAACTGTTTTTT.

J is TRBJ1-2 and V is TRBV30, with D perhaps TRBD1 (6 bases). The CDR3 consists of 13 residues. Germline loops: CDR1 GTSNPN, CDR2 SVGIG (reference sequence). Trimming removed 1 base at V and 6 bases at J, with 12 bases between. The CDR3 DNA is TGTGCCTGGAGTGATGGTCAGGGGAATGGCTACACCTTC. This encodes CAWSDGQGNGYTF.

This chain connects TRBV10-1 to TRBJ1-6; no firm D call. Germline V lookup: CDR1 WNHNN, CDR2 SYGVQD (reference sequence). This CDR3 has 14 residues. V lost 1 base and J lost 7, with 8 bases in between. The CDR3 sequence is CASSEYSSNSPLHF. In DNA, the CDR3 is TGCGCCAGCAGTGAGTACAGTTCGAATTCACCCCTCCACTTT.

The V call is TRBV7-9, the J call TRBJ2-1, with 9 nucleotides matching TRBD2. V shed 4 bases, J shed 10 bases, and the junction held 5 bases outside the gene matches. Germline V gives CDR1 SEHNR, CDR2 FQNEAQ (reference sequence). This CDR3 spans 13 amino acids. This chain's CDR3 is CASSSQGLAEQFF. CDR3 in DNA: TGTGCCAGCAGCTCCCAGGGACTAGCAGAGCAGTTCTTC. The variable domain in full, with the rest retrieved from reference TRBV7-9 and TRBJ2-1, is DTGVSQNPRHKITKRGQNVTFRCDPISEHNRLYWYRQTLGQGPEFLTYFQNEAQLEKSRLLSDRFSAERPKGSFSTLEIQRTEQGDSAMYLCASSSQGLAEQFFGPGTRLTVL.

The chain employs TRBV7-3 and TRBJ2-6; D is unresolved. CDR1 is SGHTA and CDR2 is FQGTGA in the germline V gene. CDR3 size: 18 residues. Deletions cut 1 base from V and 0 bases from J, with 13 bases between. In DNA, the CDR3 is TGTGCCAGCAGCTTAAGGGCAGAAGTATTCTCTGGGGCCAACGTCCTGACTTTC. It yields the protein CASSLRAEVFSGANVLTF.

J is TRBJ1-3 and V is TRBV7-6; D not certain. The CDR3 length is 14 residues. The V end lost 1 base, the J end lost 4 bases, and 8 bases lay between the germline ends. CDR1 is SGHVS and CDR2 is FNYEAQ in the germline V gene. CDR3 in DNA: TGTGCCAGCAGCTTAGAACGAGAAGGAAACACCATATATTTT. Residues: CASSLEREGNTIYF.